The 15 T cell receptor beta chains reported below all come from one sample, sequenced in a study of CD8 T cells in ankylosing spondylitis. Whole-study results and caveats: Ankylosing spondylitis blood appeared to be characterized by a TCR beta motif of 8 or 9 highly homologous variants.

The antigens these receptors bind are not known. TCRdb recomputed calls from the 5' RACE reads with MiXCR, one row per CDR3 protein. The table has approximately 500,000 distinct CDR3 sequences, roughly 12% seen once. The specimen was blood, either unsorted or a sorted T cell fraction (not recorded which). The source is a male donor with ankylosing spondylitis.

There are many counts of this clonotype. The chain employs TRBV5-1 and TRBJ1-2, with a possible D match to TRBD1 (5 bases). CDR3 length: 12 amino acids. The V end lost 4 bases, the J end lost 5 bases, and 9 bases lay between the germline ends. The V gene's germline CDR1 is SGHRS and CDR2 YFSETQ. Here the CDR3 reads CASSHDSYGYTF. The CDR3 nucleotides are TGCGCCAGCAGCCATGACAGTTATGGCTACACCTTC.

This clonotype was observed a few times. The CDR3, as DNA: TGCGCCAGCAGCTTGGCATTAGCGGGAGTTATCGATGAGCAGTTCTTC. This translates into CASSLALAGVIDEQFF. The V call is TRBV5-1, the J call TRBJ2-1, with 9 positions matching TRBD2. V trimming: 0 bases; J trimming: 8 bases; junction bases outside the gene matches: 9. Per the germline V gene, CDR1 is SGHRS and CDR2 is YFSETQ. This CDR3 is built from 16 residues.

This chain uses TRBV11-2 with TRBJ1-1; D possibly corresponds to TRBD1 (5 bases). This CDR3 is built from 19 residues. The V end lost 2 bases, the J end lost 1 base, and 23 bases lay between the germline ends. CDR1 is SGHAT, CDR2 FQNNGV, per germline. CDR3 DNA: TGTGCCAGCAGCTTAAGCCCCACTGTTTGGGGCGCTTCGAACACTGAAGCTTTCTTT. As protein: CASSLSPTVWGASNTEAFF.

The V call is TRBV12-3 or TRBV12-4, the J call TRBJ1-1, with unresolved D. The CDR3 runs 11 residues. With 2 bases removed from V and 10 bases from J, the gap between germline ends came to 8 bases. CDR3: CASSLKGGAFF. The DNA of the CDR3 is TGTGCCAGCAGTTTAAAGGGCGGAGCTTTCTTT.

This clonotype was seen a few times. The V call is TRBV5-5, the J call TRBJ1-4, with D perhaps TRBD1 (5 bases). Germline V CDR1 and CDR2: SGHKS, YYEKEE (reference sequence). Trimming took 0 bases from V and 7 from J, leaving 16 bases between them. The CDR3 totals 16 residues. The CDR3 DNA reads TGTGCCAGCAGCTTGGGGCAGGGACTCAGCATTGAAAAACTGTTTTTT. Amino acids: CASSLGQGLSIEKLFF.

This chain uses TRBV6-5 with TRBJ1-5; D gene unclear. Germline V gene lookup returns CDR1 MNHEY and CDR2 SVGAGI. This CDR3 has 17 residues. Trimming took off 0 bases at V and 1 base at J, with 13 bases between the two ends. The CDR3 region has the DNA TGTGCCAGCAGTTACTCCTTCTTCTCGGCAAGCAATCAGCCCCAGCATTTT. This sequence encodes CASSYSFFSASNQPQHF.

At least ten counts were recorded for this clonotype. The J gene is TRBJ2-1, the V gene TRBV12-3 or TRBV12-4; TRBD1 might be the D (5 bases). This CDR3 has 16 residues. V was cut by 6 bases and J by 0 bases, with 15 bases left in between. CDR3 sequence: CASRSPGSGSYNEQFF. The CDR3 DNA reads TGTGCCAGCAGGTCTCCAGGGTCGGGCTCCTACAATGAGCAGTTCTTC.

This clonotype has a handful of counts. The J gene is TRBJ2-7, the V gene TRBV7-9; TRBD1 aligns across 9 bases. V trimming: 5 bases; J trimming: 6 bases; junction bases outside the gene matches: 8. The CDR3 extends over 14 amino acids. Looked up from germline, CDR1 is SEHNR and CDR2 is FQNEAQ (reference sequence). In DNA, the CDR3 is TGTGCCAGCAGCCTCCCGGGACAGGGTTCCGAGCAGTACTTC. Protein sequence: CASSLPGQGSEQYF. Full variable domain (missing parts from reference TRBV7-9 and TRBJ2-7): DTGVSQNPRHKITKRGQNVTFRCDPISEHNRLYWYRQTLGQGPEFLTYFQNEAQLEKSRLLSDRFSAERPKGSFSTLEIQRTEQGDSAMYLCASSLPGQGSEQYFGPGTRLTVT.

This clonotype showed up just a few times. The chain links TRBV5-6 to TRBJ1-4; 9 bases agree with TRBD1. The CDR3 has 15 amino acids. Trimming removed 4 bases from V and 8 bases from J; junction bases left unmatched: 9. In germline, CDR1 is SGHDT, CDR2 YYEEEE. This CDR3 is CASSATGTGREKLFF. The CDR3 DNA reads as TGTGCCAGCAGCGCCACCGGGACAGGGCGGGAAAAACTGTTTTTT.

This clonotype was seen a few times. The V gene is TRBV12-3 or TRBV12-4, the J gene TRBJ2-2; TRBD2 agrees at 9 bases. There are 15 residues in the CDR3. V was pared by 7 bases and J by 7 bases, with 10 bases of the junction left unmatched. This chain's CDR3 is CASNPLIAGVGELFF. The CDR3 region has the DNA TGTGCCAGCAACCCCTTAATAGCGGGAGTCGGGGAGCTGTTTTTT.

V is TRBV7-9 and J is TRBJ1-2, with 7 positions matching TRBD1. This CDR3 region has 14 residues. J lost 6 bases, V lost 5 bases, and 9 bases had no gene match. Germline V gives CDR1 SEHNR, CDR2 FQNEAQ (reference sequence). The chain's CDR3 is CASSPQTGLDGYTF. The CDR3, as DNA: TGTGCCAGCAGCCCTCAGACAGGGCTGGATGGCTACACCTTC.

The DNA of the CDR3 is TGTGCCAGCAGCTCGAGGACATTGGATTTGAACACTGAAGCTTTCTTT. Residues: CASSSRTLDLNTEAFF. The chain joins TRBV13 to TRBJ1-1, with D perhaps matching TRBD1 (5 bases). This CDR3 is built from 16 residues. Germline lookup yields CDR1 PRHDT and CDR2 FYEKMQ (reference sequence). Trimming stripped 4 bases from V and 0 bases from J, with 15 bases between. Complete variable domain (other parts from reference TRBV13 and TRBJ1-1): AAGVIQSPRHLIKEKRETATLKCYPIPRHDTVYWYQQGPGQDPQFLISFYEKMQSDKGSIPDRFSAQQFSDYHSELNMSSLELGDSALYFCASSSRTLDLNTEAFFGQGTRLTVV.

The chain carries TRBV20-1 and TRBJ1-1; D not resolved. This CDR3 contains 11 residues. CDR1 and CDR2 (germline): DFQATT, SNEGSKA (reference sequence). Trimming cost V 2 bases and J 3 bases, with 4 bases left between them. CDR3: CSARLDTEAFF. DNA of the CDR3: TGCAGTGCTAGACTTGACACTGAAGCTTTCTTT.

This clonotype was seen only a few times. The V gene is TRBV5-1, the J gene TRBJ2-3; perhaps TRBD2 as D (6 bases). Germline V lookup: CDR1 SGHRS, CDR2 YFSETQ. Deletions cut 4 bases from V and 6 bases from J, with 12 bases between. The CDR3 is 13 amino acids. In DNA, the CDR3 is TGCGCCAGCAGCCTCACTAGCTTCGATACGCAGTATTTT. The encoded protein is CASSLTSFDTQYF.

This clonotype was seen only a few times. This sequence joins TRBV20-1 and TRBJ2-1; either TRBD1 or TRBD2 may fit D (6 bases each). Germline V lookup: CDR1 DFQATT, CDR2 SNEGSKA (reference sequence). This CDR3 has 14 amino acids. V lost 6 bases, J lost 8 bases, and 20 bases lay in between. CDR3 nucleotides: TGCAGTGCAAAGACGGGGACAAGGGGGGATGAGCAGTTCTTC. Its translation: CSAKTGTRGDEQFF.